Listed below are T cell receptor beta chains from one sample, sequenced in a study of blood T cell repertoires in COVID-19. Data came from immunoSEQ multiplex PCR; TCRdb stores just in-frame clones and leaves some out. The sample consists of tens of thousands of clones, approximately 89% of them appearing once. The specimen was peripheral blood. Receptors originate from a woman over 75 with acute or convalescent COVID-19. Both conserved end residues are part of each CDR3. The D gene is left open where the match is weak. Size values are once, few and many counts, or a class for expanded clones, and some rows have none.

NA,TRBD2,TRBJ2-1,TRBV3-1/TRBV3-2,CASSLGLAGGYNEQFF,TGTGCCAGCAGCCTTGGTCTGGCGGGGGGTTACAATGAGCAGTTCTTC
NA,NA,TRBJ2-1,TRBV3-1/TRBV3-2,CASSQVGLSYNEQFF,TGTGCCAGCAGCCAAGTTGGCCTCTCTTACAATGAGCAGTTCTTC
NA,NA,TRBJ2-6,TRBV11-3,CASSLDTGSPGANVLTF,TGTGCCAGCAGCTTAGACACAGGGTCACCTGGGGCCAACGTCCTGACTTTC
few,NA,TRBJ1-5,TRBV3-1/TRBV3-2,CASSLIGEPQHF,TGTGCCAGCAGCCTAATCGGGGAGCCCCAGCATTTT
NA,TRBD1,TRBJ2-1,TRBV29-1,CSFLRTGGFNEQFF,TGCAGCTTTCTTCGGACAGGGGGCTTCAATGAGCAGTTCTTC
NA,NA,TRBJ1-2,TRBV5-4,CASSLEGVNGYTF,TGTGCCAGCAGCCTCGAAGGAGTCAATGGCTACACCTTC
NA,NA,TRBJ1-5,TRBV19,CASSPGAAGNQPQHF,TGTGCCAGTAGTCCAGGGGCGGCGGGCAATCAGCCCCAGCATTTT
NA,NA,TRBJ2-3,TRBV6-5,CASRYGASTDTQYF,TGTGCCAGCAGGTACGGAGCTAGCACAGATACGCAGTATTTT
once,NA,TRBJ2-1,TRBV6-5,CASAILSESYNEQFF,TGTGCCAGCGCCATTCTCTCGGAGTCCTACAATGAGCAGTTCTTC
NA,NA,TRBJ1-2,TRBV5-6,CASSLAVVVDYGYTF,TGTGCCAGCAGCTTGGCCGTCGTGGTAGACTATGGCTACACCTTC
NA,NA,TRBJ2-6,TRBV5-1,CASSLGQGPHWANVLTF,TGCGCCAGCAGCTTGGGGCAGGGTCCCCACTGGGCCAACGTCCTGACTTTC
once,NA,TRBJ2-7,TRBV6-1,CASIPGAMTAYEQYF,TGTGCCAGCATTCCAGGGGCCATGACTGCCTACGAGCAGTACTTC
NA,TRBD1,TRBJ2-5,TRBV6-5,CASRTTGGRETQYF,TGTGCCAGCAGAACCACAGGGGGCCGGGAGACCCAGTACTTC
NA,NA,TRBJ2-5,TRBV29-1,CSVSQNRETQYF,TGCAGCGTTAGCCAGAACAGAGAGACCCAGTACTTC
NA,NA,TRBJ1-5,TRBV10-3,CAISESWGKSNQPQHF,TGTGCCATCAGTGAAAGCTGGGGCAAAAGCAATCAGCCCCAGCATTTT
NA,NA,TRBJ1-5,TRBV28,CASTVGGWYGNQPQHF,TGTGCCAGCACTGTCGGGGGGTGGTATGGCAATCAGCCCCAGCATTTT
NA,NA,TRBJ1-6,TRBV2,CASIQTSSYNSPLHF,TGTGCCAGCATACAGACGAGCTCCTATAATTCACCCCTCCACTTT
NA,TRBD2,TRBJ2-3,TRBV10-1,CASSESLAGSTDTQYF,TGCGCCAGCAGTGAGTCGCTAGCGGGGAGCACAGATACGCAGTATTTT
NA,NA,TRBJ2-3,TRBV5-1,CASVEGKSGTDTQYF,TGCGCCAGTGTGGAGGGGAAGTCCGGCACAGATACGCAGTATTTT
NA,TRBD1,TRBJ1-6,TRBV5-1,CASSLGQGPSPLHF,TGCGCCAGCAGCCTTGGACAGGGCCCTTCACCCCTCCACTTT
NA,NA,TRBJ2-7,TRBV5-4,CASSRFTGTGSYEQYF,TGTGCCAGCAGCAGATTTACAGGGACGGGATCCTACGAGCAGTACTTC
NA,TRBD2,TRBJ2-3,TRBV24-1,CATSDASGTSGTSLDTQYF,TGTGCCACCAGTGACGCTTCCGGGACTAGCGGGACATCACTGGATACGCAGTATTTT
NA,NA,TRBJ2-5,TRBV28,CASSRQNQETQYF,TGTGCCAGCAGTCGACAGAACCAAGAGACCCAGTACTTC
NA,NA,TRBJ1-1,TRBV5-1,CASSLERGTEAFF,TGCGCCAGCAGCTTGGAAAGGGGAACTGAAGCTTTCTTT
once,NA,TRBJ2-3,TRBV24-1,CATSDPLAGAGALGTDTQYF,TGTGCCACCAGTGACCCCCTCGCTGGGGCTGGGGCTTTGGGCACAGATACGCAGTATTTT
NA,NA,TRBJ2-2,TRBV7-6,CASSLVSPNTGELFF,TGTGCCAGCAGCTTAGTTAGTCCGAACACCGGGGAGCTGTTTTTT
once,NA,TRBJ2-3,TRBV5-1,CASSSEGHHTDTQYF,TGCGCCAGCAGCTCCGAGGGACACCACACAGATACGCAGTATTTT
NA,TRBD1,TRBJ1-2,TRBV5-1,CASSLGQGALGYTF,TGCGCCAGCAGCTTGGGGCAGGGGGCGCTTGGCTACACCTTC
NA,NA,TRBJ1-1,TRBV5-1,CASSRGQSEAFF,TGCGCCAGCAGCCGCGGGCAGAGTGAAGCTTTCTTT
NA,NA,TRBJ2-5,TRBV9,CASSDGGAQETQYF,TGTGCCAGCAGCGATGGGGGGGCCCAAGAGACCCAGTACTTC
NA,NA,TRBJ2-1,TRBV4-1,CASSQEGVASEPHEQFF,TGCGCCAGCAGCCAAGAAGGGGTAGCCTCTGAGCCTCATGAGCAGTTCTTC
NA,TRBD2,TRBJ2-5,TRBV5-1,CASRGGETQYF,TGCGCCAGCAGGGGGGGGGAGACCCAGTACTTC
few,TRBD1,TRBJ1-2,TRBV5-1,CASSVTQGAKGYTF,TGCGCCAGCAGCGTGACACAGGGGGCGAAGGGCTACACCTTC
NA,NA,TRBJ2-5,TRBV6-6,CASRTGQETQYF,TGTGCCAGCAGGACAGGTCAAGAGACCCAGTACTTC
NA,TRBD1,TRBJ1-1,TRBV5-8,CASSLWTGSDTEAFF,TGTGCCAGCAGCTTATGGACAGGGAGTGACACTGAAGCTTTCTTT
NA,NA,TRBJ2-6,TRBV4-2,CASSQELRWGANVLTF,TGTGCCAGCAGCCAAGAGTTGAGGTGGGGGGCCAACGTCCTGACTTTC
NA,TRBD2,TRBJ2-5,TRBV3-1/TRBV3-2,CASSQRGLAGTKETQYF,TGTGCCAGCAGCCAACGTGGACTAGCGGGGACCAAAGAGACCCAGTACTTC
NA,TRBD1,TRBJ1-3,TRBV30,CAWSSSRGTGPLSGNTIYF,TGTGCCTGGAGTTCATCCCGCGGGACAGGCCCGCTCTCTGGAAACACCATATATTTT
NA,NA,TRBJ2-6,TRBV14,CASSPHHSSGANVLTF,TGTGCCAGCAGCCCCCACCACTCCTCTGGGGCCAACGTCCTGACTTTC
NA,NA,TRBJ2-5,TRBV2,CASTRDTQETQYF,TGTGCCAGCACCCGGGACACCCAAGAGACCCAGTACTTC
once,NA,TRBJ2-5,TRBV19,CASSIAVQSETQYF,TGTGCCAGTAGTATAGCGGTACAGTCAGAGACCCAGTACTTC
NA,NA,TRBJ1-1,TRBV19,CASTQNWGQVNTEAFF,TGTGCCAGTACCCAGAATTGGGGGCAAGTGAACACTGAAGCTTTCTTT